The 18 T cell receptor beta chains given below trace back to one sample, sequenced in a study of blood T cells in healthy people across ages. Primers used in a second PCR of about 7 to 12 cycles were a sample-barcoded 5' primer and a J-beta primer mix. TCRdb recomputed calls from the 5' RACE reads with MiXCR, one row per CDR3 protein. The sample contains about 720,000 distinct CDR3 sequences, 25% of which appear only once. The sample was also reused in another study, on T cells of mothers and their children.

The material sequenced was blood. These receptors were obtained from a boy aged 5 to 17 in good health.

This clonotype was seen a few times. CDR3 DNA sequence: TGCGCCAGCAGCCAAGAGGGGGGGAGCCCCGATACGCAGTATTTT. Its translation is CASSQEGGSPDTQYF. The chain links TRBV4-3 to TRBJ2-3, with 7 bases that match TRBD2. V lost 0 bases and J lost 6; bases outside the gene matches: 6. This CDR3 has 15 amino acids. The V gene's germline CDR1 is LGHNA and CDR2 YSLEER.

This chain links TRBV6-1 with TRBJ2-5; 8 bases match TRBD1. With the DNA end fitting TRBJ2-7 better, the J assignment may be wrong. The CDR3 has 14 amino acids. From germline, CDR1 is MNHNS and CDR2 SASEGT. CDR3 DNA sequence: TGTGCCACGGGTTGGGACAGGCCCTCCTACGAGCAGTACTTC. This codes for CATGWDRPSYEQYF.

About this clonotype itself: The junction and the germline gene differ at one end; a read error may be behind it. The CDR3 loop reads CASSQGWTGLDTEASF. The CDR3 DNA is TGCGCCAGCAGCCAAGGGTGGACAGGGTTGGACACTGAAGCTTCCTTT. This chain links TRBV4-3 with TRBJ1-1; 8 bases agree with TRBD1. This CDR3 is built from 16 residues. Germline V lookup: CDR1 LGHNA, CDR2 YSLEER.

This clonotype was seen at least ten times. The rearrangement joins TRBV29-1 to TRBJ2-1; the D is unclear. Between the trimmed V and J ends, which lost 4 bases and 4 bases, there was a span of 11 bases. This CDR3 is built from 13 residues. Looked up from germline, CDR1 is SQVTM and CDR2 is ANQGSEA. CDR3 DNA: TGCAGCGTTGTTCTAACAGCGTACAATGAGCAGTTCTTC. It codes for CSVVLTAYNEQFF.

This chain uses TRBV27 with TRBJ2-5; D is perhaps TRBD1 (6 bases). The J call may not be correct, given that the DNA end is closer to TRBJ2-7. CDR3 length equals 12 residues. CDR1 and CDR2 from the germline V gene are MNHEY and SMNVEV (reference sequence). The chain's CDR3 is CASRQGLYEQYF. The CDR3 coding sequence is TGTGCCAGCAGACAGGGTTTGTACGAGCAGTACTTC.

The chain carries TRBV29-1 and TRBJ2-1, with TRBD2 matching 7 bases. This CDR3 spans 13 amino acids. Per the germline V gene, CDR1 is SQVTM and CDR2 is ANQGSEA. V was pared by 8 bases and J by 5 bases, with 9 bases of the junction left unmatched. CDR3 bases: TGCAGCACCCGGGACTACTTGAACAATGAGCAGTTCTTC. It yields the protein CSTRDYLNNEQFF.

The J gene is TRBJ1-2, the V gene TRBV7-8; D gene unclear. The CDR3 has 14 residues. The germline gives CDR1 SGHVS, CDR2 FQNEAQ. Trimming removed 3 bases from V and 2 bases from J, with 10 bases in between. CDR3 sequence reads: CASSLLGMNYGYTF. The CDR3 coding sequence is TGTGCCAGCAGCTTGCTAGGCATGAACTATGGCTACACCTTC.

The chain joins TRBV10-3 to TRBJ2-5; 8 bases fit TRBD1. There are 15 residues in the CDR3. In germline, CDR1 is ENHRY, CDR2 SYGVKD. V lost 10 bases to trimming and J lost 2 bases; unmatched junction nucleotides: 12. CDR3 region: CATARTGTLQETQYF. The CDR3 DNA follows: TGTGCCACAGCGCGGACAGGGACCCTTCAAGAGACCCAGTACTTC.

This clonotype appeared a few times. This chain links TRBV4-3 with TRBJ2-3; D remains unclear. There are 17 residues in the CDR3. Per the germline V gene, CDR1 is LGHNA and CDR2 is YSLEER. V lost 0 bases to trimming and J lost 4 bases, with 17 bases between them. CDR3 sequence reads: CASSQEGKDERPDTQYF. For the CDR3, the DNA is TGCGCCAGCAGCCAAGAAGGGAAGGACGAAAGGCCAGATACGCAGTATTTT.

This clonotype was observed a few times. V usage is TRBV6-5 and J usage is TRBJ1-1, with D unclear. The V gene lost 6 bases and the J gene lost 0 bases, with 11 bases spanning the gap. CDR1 is MNHEY, CDR2 SVGAGI, per germline. The CDR3 runs to 14 residues. The CDR3 DNA reads TGTGCCAGCAGAAGCCTGAGAATGAACACTGAAGCTTTCTTT. This codes for CASRSLRMNTEAFF.

This clonotype has only a few counts. This rearrangement joins TRBV7-6 to TRBJ2-1, with D possibly TRBD1 on 6 matching bases. CDR3 length equals 17 residues. CDR1 is SGHVS and CDR2 is FNYEAQ in the germline V gene. Trimming shortened V by 0 bases and J by 0 bases, and 12 bases separated the two germline ends. The CDR3 nucleotides are TGTGCCAGCAGCTTAGCGGTAGCAGGGGACTCCTACAATGAGCAGTTCTTC. It specifies CASSLAVAGDSYNEQFF. The full variable domain, in which reference TRBV7-6 and TRBJ2-1 provide the parts outside the CDR3, is GAGVSQSPRYKVTKRGQDVALRCDPISGHVSLYWYRQALGQGPEFLTYFNYEAQQDKSGLPNDRFSAERPEGSISTLTIQRTEQRDSAMYRCASSLAVAGDSYNEQFFGPGTRLTVL.

This clonotype was seen more than once but under ten times. The chain employs TRBV10-2 and TRBJ2-5; D unclear. The last part of the DNA fits TRBJ2-1 better; the J call may be wrong. Germline CDR1 WSHSY, CDR2 SAAADI. The CDR3 is 13 residues long. The CDR3 loop reads CASSMVLYNEQFF. DNA of the CDR3: TGCGCCAGCAGTATGGTGCTTTACAATGAGCAGTTCTTC.

The chain recombines TRBV3-1 with TRBJ2-7, with 9 bases aligning to TRBD1. Looked up from germline, CDR1 is LGHDT and CDR2 is YNNKEL (reference sequence). The CDR3 loop spans 13 amino acids. CDR3 amino acids: CASSQQTGTGYVV. The CDR3 DNA sequence: TGTGCCAGCAGCCAACAAACCGGGACAGGGTATGTGGTC.

V gene TRBV6-2 or TRBV6-3 combines with J gene TRBJ1-1; 7 bases are shared with TRBD1. Germline V gives CDR1 MNHEY, CDR2 SVGEGT. The junction had 1 base not matched to a gene; V was cut back by 2 bases and J by 1 base. The CDR3 is made up of 14 amino acids. The CDR3 here is CASSYTGANTEAFF. In DNA, the CDR3 is TGTGCCAGCAGTTACACAGGGGCGAACACTGAAGCTTTCTTT.

The genes are TRBV9 and TRBJ1-5, with a tentative D call TRBD1 (6 bases). This CDR3 has 22 residues. Germline-derived CDR1 and CDR2 are SGDLS and YYNGEE. The V end lost 0 bases, the J end lost 0 bases, and 28 bases lay between the germline ends. The DNA of the CDR3 is TGTGCCAGCAGCGTAGATACAGGGCGGCCCGATCGGGGTTGGTGTAGCAATCAGCCCCAGCATTTT. It yields the protein CASSVDTGRPDRGWCSNQPQHF.

This chain uses TRBV6-1 with TRBJ2-3; a weak D match, TRBD2 (6 bases). This CDR3 has 14 residues. The germline V gene encodes CDR1 MNHNS and CDR2 SASEGT. The ends were cut back, 2 bases at V and 5 bases at J, with 11 bases in the middle. The CDR3 DNA sequence: TGTGCCAGCAGTGAAAGTTGGAGGGGAGATACGCAGTATTTT. It is translated as CASSESWRGDTQYF.

The gene calls are TRBV20-1 and TRBJ2-2; TRBD2 aligns across 10 bases. This CDR3 is 15 amino acids long. The V and J ends lost 5 bases and 8 bases, in that order; junction bases with no gene match: 11. Germline loops: CDR1 DFQATT, CDR2 SNEGSKA (reference sequence). CDR3 DNA: TGCAGTGCTCCCCTGTCCGGACTAGCGGATGGGGAGCTGTTTTTT. Its protein product is CSAPLSGLADGELFF.

In this sample, this clonotype turned up a few times. This chain uses TRBV5-1 with TRBJ2-3; D is ambiguous. V shed 0 bases and J shed 6 bases, with 14 bases lying between them. Looked up from germline, CDR1 is SGHRS and CDR2 is YFSETQ. The CDR3 loop spans 15 amino acids. Written as DNA, the CDR3 is TGCGCCAGCAGCTTGGGGGCAGCCCAACTTGATACGCAGTATTTT. Encoded protein: CASSLGAAQLDTQYF.